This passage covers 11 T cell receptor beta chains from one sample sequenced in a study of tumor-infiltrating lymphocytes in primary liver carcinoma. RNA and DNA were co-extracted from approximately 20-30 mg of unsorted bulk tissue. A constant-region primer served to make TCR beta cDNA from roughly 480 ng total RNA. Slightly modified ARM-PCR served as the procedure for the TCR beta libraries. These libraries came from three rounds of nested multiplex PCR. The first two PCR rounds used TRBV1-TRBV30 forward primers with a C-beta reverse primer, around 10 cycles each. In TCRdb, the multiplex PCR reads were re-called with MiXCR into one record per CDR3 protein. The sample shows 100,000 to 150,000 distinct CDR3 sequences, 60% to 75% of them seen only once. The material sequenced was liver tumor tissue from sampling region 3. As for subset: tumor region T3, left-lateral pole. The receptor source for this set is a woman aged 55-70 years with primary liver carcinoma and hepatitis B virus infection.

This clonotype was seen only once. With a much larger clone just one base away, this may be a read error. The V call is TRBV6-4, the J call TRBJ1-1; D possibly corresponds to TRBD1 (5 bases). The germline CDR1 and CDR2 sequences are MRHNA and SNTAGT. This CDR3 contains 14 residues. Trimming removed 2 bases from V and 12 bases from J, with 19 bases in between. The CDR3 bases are TGTGCCAGCAGTGACGGGTTAGGAACAGGCGAAACTTTCTTT. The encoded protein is CASSDGLGTGETFF.

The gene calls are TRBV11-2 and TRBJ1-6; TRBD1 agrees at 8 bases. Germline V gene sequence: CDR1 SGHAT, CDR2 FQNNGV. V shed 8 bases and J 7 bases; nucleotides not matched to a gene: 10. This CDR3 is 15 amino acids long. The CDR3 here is CASGQGQGVNSPLHF. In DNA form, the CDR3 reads TGTGCCAGCGGCCAAGGACAGGGAGTGAATTCACCCCTCCACTTT.

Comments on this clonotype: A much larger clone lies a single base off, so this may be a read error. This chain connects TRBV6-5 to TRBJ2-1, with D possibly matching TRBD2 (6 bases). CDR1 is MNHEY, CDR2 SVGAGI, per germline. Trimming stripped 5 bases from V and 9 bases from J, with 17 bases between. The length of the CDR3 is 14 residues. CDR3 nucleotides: TGTGCCAGCAGTCGGGGTAGCGGTTCGATTGAGCAGTTCTTC. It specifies CASSRGSGSIEQFF.

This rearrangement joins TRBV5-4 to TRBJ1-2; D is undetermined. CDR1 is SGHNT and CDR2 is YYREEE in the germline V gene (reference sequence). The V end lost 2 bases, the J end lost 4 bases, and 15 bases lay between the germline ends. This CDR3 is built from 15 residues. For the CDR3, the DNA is TGTGCCAGCAGCTTATGGGGAGCCGGAGGCTATGGCTACACCTTC. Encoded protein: CASSLWGAGGYGYTF.

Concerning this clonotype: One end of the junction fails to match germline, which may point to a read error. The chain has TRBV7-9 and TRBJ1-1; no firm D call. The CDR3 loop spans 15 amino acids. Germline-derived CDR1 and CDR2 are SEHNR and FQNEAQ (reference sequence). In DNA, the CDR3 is TGTGCCAGCAGCTTAGGAGGCAGTCCGAACATTGAAGCTTTCTTT. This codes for CASSLGGSPNIEAFF.

The CDR3 is CASRTGTDHGNEQYF. As DNA, the CDR3 is TGTGCCAGCAGGACTGGGACAGACCACGGAAACGAGCAGTACTTC. The J gene is TRBJ2-7, the V gene TRBV28; the match to TRBD1 covers 7 bases. Germline-derived CDR1 and CDR2 are MDHEN and SYDVKM. CDR3 size: 15 residues. V gave up 6 bases and J gave up 5 bases; unmatched junction bases: 13.

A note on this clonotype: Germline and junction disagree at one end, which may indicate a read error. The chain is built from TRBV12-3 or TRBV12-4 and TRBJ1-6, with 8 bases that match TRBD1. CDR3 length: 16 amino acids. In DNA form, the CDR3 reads TGTACCAGCAGTGGGACAGGCGGCATCCAAAATTCACCCCTCCACTTT. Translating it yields CTSSGTGGIQNSPLHF.

The CDR3 reads CASSRGDSNDEQFF. As DNA, the CDR3 is TGTGCCAGCAGCCGGGGGGACTCCAACGATGAGCAGTTCTTC. The rearrangement links TRBV4-2 to TRBJ2-1; a possible D gene is TRBD2 (6 bases). In germline, CDR1 is LGHNA, CDR2 YNFKEQ. V dropped 4 bases and J dropped 8 bases, with 15 bases sitting between them. This CDR3 spans 14 amino acids.

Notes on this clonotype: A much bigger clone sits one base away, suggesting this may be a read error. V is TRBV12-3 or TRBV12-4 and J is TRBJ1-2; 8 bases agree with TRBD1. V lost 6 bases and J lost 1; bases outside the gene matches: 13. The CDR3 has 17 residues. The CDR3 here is CASSTNRGRLINYGYTF. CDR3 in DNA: TGTGCCAGCAGCACAAACAGGGGGAGACTGATTAACTATGGCTACACCTTC.

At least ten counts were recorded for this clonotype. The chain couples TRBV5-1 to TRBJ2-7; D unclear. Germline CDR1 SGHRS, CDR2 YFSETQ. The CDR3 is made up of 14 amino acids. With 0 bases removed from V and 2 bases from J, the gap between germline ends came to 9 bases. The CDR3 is CASSLATDTYEQYF. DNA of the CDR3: TGCGCCAGCAGCTTGGCAACTGACACCTACGAGCAGTACTTC.

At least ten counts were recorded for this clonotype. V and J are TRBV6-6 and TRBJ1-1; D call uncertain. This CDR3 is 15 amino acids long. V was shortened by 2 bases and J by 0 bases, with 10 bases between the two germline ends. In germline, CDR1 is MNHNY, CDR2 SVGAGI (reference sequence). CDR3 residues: CASSYTVSLNTEAFF. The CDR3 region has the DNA TGTGCCAGCAGTTACACGGTCTCCCTGAACACTGAAGCTTTCTTT.